The clone carrying this TCR beta chain was counted at least ten times. This entry is derived from a study of early T cells in non-severe SARS-CoV-2 infection. Each CDR3 protein is one row after TCRdb ran MiXCR on the 5' RACE reads. The sample contains around 70,000 distinct CDR3 sequences, 9% to 15% of which appear only once. Germline V lookup: CDR1 SGHVS, CDR2 FNYEAQ. This CDR3 contains 14 residues. V was pared by 2 bases and J by 6 bases, with 13 bases between. The TCR comes from an adult who was a healthcare worker with PCR-confirmed SARS-CoV-2 infection or an uninfected control (not recorded which). The V gene is TRBV7-6, the J gene TRBJ1-2, with D possibly being TRBD1 (6 bases). The sequenced sample consisted of whole blood. DNA for the CDR3: TGTGCCAGCAGCTTACTACAGGGATCCGATGGCTACACCTTC. Translated, it gives CASSLLQGSDGYTF. Using reference TRBV7-6 and TRBJ1-2 for the parts outside the CDR3, the full variable domain is GAGVSQSPRYKVTKRGQDVALRCDPISGHVSLYWYRQALGQGPEFLTYFNYEAQQDKSGLPNDRFSAERPEGSISTLTIQRTEQRDSAMYRCASSLLQGSDGYTFGSGTRLTVV.